One sample yielded the 15 T cell receptor beta chains listed below, sequenced in a study of T cell clonality in common variable immunodeficiency (dated by TCRdb to the mid-2010s). The receptor library was made with the immunoSEQ multiplex PCR assay. As stored in TCRdb, this immuneACCESS dataset retains in-frame rearrangements with V and J assigned. A fraction of the clones does not appear; measured against another copy, unresolved V genes explain less than half of the discrepancy, and the remainder lacks a known reason. The sample has 42,000 or so clones on record, with no singletons. The ten largest account for more than 1.2% of the sample. The source material was peripheral blood mononuclear cells. These receptors all stem from a person aged 18-70 years in good health.

This clone was seen a handful of times. Read sequence stops 3 residues before the CDR3 end, and the germline J gene provides the missing end. The V and J genes are TRBV19 and TRBJ2-2, with D possibly being TRBD2 (6 bases). Germline V gene lookup returns CDR1 LNHDA and CDR2 SQIVND (reference sequence). The CDR3 runs to 16 residues. Trimming removed 4 bases from V and 2 bases from J, with 14 bases in between. The chain's CDR3 is CASSTPTRKNTGELFF. The CDR3 DNA, read in part, is TGTGCCAGTAGTACCCCGACTAGGAAAAACACCGGGGAG.

This clone was counted ten times or more. The read gets to within 3 residues of the CDR3 end, and the germline J gene fills in the rest. The rearrangement links TRBV7-9 to TRBJ2-7; D is perhaps TRBD1 (5 bases). This CDR3 comprises 11 residues. Germline CDR1 reads SEHNR; CDR2 reads FQNEAQ (reference sequence). V shed 2 bases and J shed 6 bases, with 5 bases lying between them. CDR3: CASSLTGEQYF. The sequenced part of the CDR3 DNA is TGTGCCAGCAGCTTAACAGGCGAG.

The table lists this clone with a few counts. The CDR3 goes on 3 residues after the read ends, and that part is filled in from the germline J gene. This sequence joins TRBV6-1 and TRBJ2-7; possibly TRBD2 for D (6 bases). V lost 4 bases, J lost 5 bases, and 18 bases lay in between. The CDR3 spans 15 residues. Germline CDR1 is MNHNS and CDR2 is SASEGT. CDR3 DNA, as far as it was read: TGTGCCAGCAGTGGGGGACTGGACTACTCTAACGAG. It yields the protein CASSGGLDYSNE. The CDR3 reads in full as CASSGGLDYSNEQYF.

This clone was seen more than once but under ten times. The CDR3 extends 3 residues past the end of the read, so its final part is completed from the germline J gene. The chain employs TRBV2 and TRBJ2-3; D unresolved. The ends were cut back, 5 bases at V and 5 bases at J, with 5 bases in the middle. Germline CDR1 SNHLY, CDR2 FYNNEI. The CDR3 length is 11 residues. CDR3: CASSSEDTQYF. CDR3 DNA, as far as it was read: TGTGCCAGCAGTAGCGAAGATACG.

This clone was detected many times. The CDR3 is cut off 3 residues early in the read; its end comes from the germline J gene. The chain uses TRBV5-4 and TRBJ2-7; 8 nucleotides match TRBD2. Germline CDR1 SGHNT, CDR2 YYREEE (reference sequence). The CDR3 has 15 amino acids. Trimming removed 1 base from V and 0 bases from J; junction bases left unmatched: 3. Here the CDR3 reads CASSLISGNSYEQYF. The sequenced part of the CDR3 DNA is TGTGCCAGCAGCTTGATTAGCGGGAACTCCTACGAG. Combining the CDR3 with reference TRBV5-4 and TRBJ2-7 gives the whole variable domain ETGVTQSPTHLIKTRGQQVTLRCSSQSGHNTVSWYQQALGQGPQFIFQYYREEENGRGNFPPRFSGLQFPNYSSELNVNALELDDSALYLCASSLISGNSYEQYFGPGTRLTVT.

This clone was seen only a few times. The sequenced part of the CDR3 DNA is TGTGCCAGTAGTGGACGGACTAGCGGGAGTTCAGATACG. Translating gives CASSGRTSGSSDT. The CDR3 in its entirety is CASSGRTSGSSDTQYF. The gene calls are TRBV19 and TRBJ2-3; 13 bases are a match to TRBD2. From the germline J gene comes the end of the CDR3, since the read stops 3 residues before it. V trimming: 5 bases; J trimming: 4 bases; junction bases outside the gene matches: 6. CDR1 LNHDA and CDR2 SQIVND come from the germline V gene (reference sequence). The CDR3 is made up of 16 amino acids.

This clone has at least ten counts. The CDR3 extends 3 residues past the end of the read, so its final part is completed from the germline J gene. The chain uses TRBV7-2 and TRBJ2-2; 8 bases are shared with TRBD1. This CDR3 has 14 residues. V trimming: 5 bases; J trimming: 5 bases; junction bases outside the gene matches: 4. Germline CDR1 and CDR2: SGHTA and FQGNSA. CDR3 bases read: TGTGCCAGCAGCCAGCGGACAGGGACCGGGGAG. Protein product: CASSQRTGTGE. The whole CDR3 is CASSQRTGTGELFF.

This clone occurred many times. The DNA ends 3 residues before the CDR3 does, and the rest of the CDR3 is filled in from the germline J gene. The rearrangement uses TRBV19 and TRBJ2-7; D possibly corresponds to TRBD2 (5 bases). The CDR3 loop spans 17 amino acids. Deletions cut 6 bases from V and 2 bases from J, with 23 bases between. Germline CDR1 LNHDA, CDR2 SQIVND (reference sequence). The CDR3 sequence: CASRPGLYPRVTYEQYF. CDR3 bases read: TGTGCCAGTAGACCTGGGTTATATCCGAGGGTGACCTACGAG.

This clone came up many times. Read sequence stops 3 residues before the CDR3 end, and the germline J gene provides the missing end. The chain carries TRBV5-6 and TRBJ2-7; weak D call: TRBD2 (5 bases). The germline V gene encodes CDR1 SGHDT and CDR2 YYEEEE. Trimming pared 4 bases from V and 5 bases from J, leaving 10 bases between. This CDR3 has 12 amino acids. CDR3 DNA, as far as it was read: TGTGCCAGCAGCCCCGGGGTCCACGAG. This translates into CASSPGVHE. The entire CDR3 is CASSPGVHEQYF.

Many counts were recorded for this clone. The read ends 3 residues shy of where the CDR3 ends; the end is completed using the germline J gene. This rearrangement joins TRBV10-3 to TRBJ2-5; 14 positions match TRBD2. This CDR3 contains 16 residues. J gave up 5 bases and V 3 bases, and 5 bases lay outside the gene matches. CDR1 and CDR2 from the germline V gene are ENHRY and SYGVKD. This CDR3 is CAISDGTSGRWETQYF. CDR3 DNA (partial): TGTGCCATCAGTGATGGGACTAGCGGGAGATGGGAGACC.

Ten or more counts support this clone. The read ends 3 residues before the CDR3 terminus; that terminus is restored from the germline J gene. This chain connects TRBV7-3 to TRBJ2-6; D gene ambiguous. Per germline, CDR1 SGHTA and CDR2 FQGTGA. The CDR3 has 14 residues. Trimming removed 6 bases from V and 1 base from J, with 7 bases in between. Incomplete CDR3 DNA: TGTGCCAGCAGAAGGGCTTCTGGGGCCAACGTC. It codes for CASRRASGANV. The whole CDR3 region reads CASRRASGANVLTF.

This clone was seen many times. Sequencing ends 3 residues short of the CDR3 end; the germline J gene provides the rest. The chain combines TRBV7-2 with TRBJ1-2; possibly TRBD1 for D (5 bases). Germline V CDR1 and CDR2: SGHTA, FQGNSA. The CDR3 has 11 residues. V lost 5 bases to trimming and J lost 6 bases, with 7 bases between them. The chain's CDR3 is CASSVRDGYTF. The CDR3 DNA, read in part, is TGTGCCAGCAGCGTCAGGGATGGC.

The table lists this clone with many counts. A read error may produce the germline difference seen at one junction end. The missing CDR3 end, 3 residues past where the read stops, is filled in from the germline J gene. This chain links TRBV7-7 with TRBJ2-1; TRBD1 is a possible D gene (6 bases). Germline CDR1 is SSHAT and CDR2 is FNYEAQ (reference sequence). This CDR3 has 14 amino acids. Incomplete CDR3 DNA: TGTGCTAGCAGCTTAGAAGTGGGGGCGTATGAG. Amino acids: CASSLEVGAYE. The whole CDR3 region reads CASSLEVGAYEQFF.

The table lists this clone with many counts. This CDR3 reads CAWATGLGNTGELFF. The sequenced CDR3 bases are TGTGCCTGGGCGACAGGTCTCGGAAACACCGGGGAG. This chain links TRBV30 with TRBJ2-2; weak D call: TRBD1 (6 bases). With the read ending 3 residues before the CDR3 end, the germline J gene is used to fill in that end. Trimming left V 5 bases short and J 2 bases short, with 15 bases between. The germline V gene encodes CDR1 GTSNPN and CDR2 SVGIG (reference sequence). The CDR3 has 15 residues. Supplemented by reference TRBV30 and TRBJ2-2, the full variable domain reads SQTIHQWPATLVQPVGSPLSLECTVEGTSNPNLYWYRQAAGRGLQLLFYSVGIGQISSEVPQNLSASRPQDRQFILSSKKLLLSDSGFYLCAWATGLGNTGELFFGEGSRLTVL.

This clone was recorded many times. CDR3 bases read: TGCGCCAGCAGCTTTGGGTTAGGAGGGGACTATGGC. This codes for CASSFGLGGDYG. The full-length CDR3 reads as CASSFGLGGDYGYTF. The genes are TRBV5-1 and TRBJ1-2; a weak D match, TRBD1 (5 bases). Coverage ceases 3 residues before the CDR3 finishes, and the germline J gene fills in the end. The CDR3 has 15 residues. V shed 2 bases and J shed 3 bases, with 14 bases lying between them. Germline V lookup: CDR1 SGHRS, CDR2 YFSETQ.